This T cell receptor (beta chain) was documented in a study of blood T cells in healthy people across ages. On this clonotype itself: Its antigen is unknown.

Broader study findings: Naive CD4+ cells and diversity were both higher in long-lived donors than in aged donors. TCR beta diversity, measured per million T cells, fell in a roughly linear way with age.

Germline CDR1 and CDR2: SQVTM and ANQGSEA. Trimming removed 7 bases from V and 0 bases from J, with 6 bases in between. The CDR3 consists of 11 residues. A second PCR of about 6 to 12 cycles used a sample-barcoded 5' primer and a J-beta primer mix. TCRdb reprocessed the 5' RACE reads via MiXCR and lists one record per CDR3 protein. The sample lists about 1,600,000 distinct CDR3 sequences; approximately 38% were seen once. Aged about 6 to 95, donors were systemically healthy Caucasians from Russia. Input material: blood. This TCR came from a woman younger than 30 in good health. The chain has TRBV29-1 and TRBJ1-1; D is uncertain. CDR3 in DNA: TGCAGCGGGGTGGTGAACACTGAAGCTTTCTTT. Amino acids: CSGVVNTEAFF.